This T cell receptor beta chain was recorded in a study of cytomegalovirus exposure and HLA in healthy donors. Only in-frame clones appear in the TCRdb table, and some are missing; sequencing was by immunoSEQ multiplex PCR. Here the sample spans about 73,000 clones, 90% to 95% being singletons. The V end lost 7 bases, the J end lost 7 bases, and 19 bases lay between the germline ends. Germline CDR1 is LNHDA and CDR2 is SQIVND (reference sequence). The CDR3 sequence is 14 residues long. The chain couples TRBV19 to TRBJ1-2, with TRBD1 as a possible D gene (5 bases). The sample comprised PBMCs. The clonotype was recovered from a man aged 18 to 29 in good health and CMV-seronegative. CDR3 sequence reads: CASNRIPREAGYTF. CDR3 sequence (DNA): TGTGCCAGTAATCGGATCCCCAGGGAGGCTGGCTACACCTTC.